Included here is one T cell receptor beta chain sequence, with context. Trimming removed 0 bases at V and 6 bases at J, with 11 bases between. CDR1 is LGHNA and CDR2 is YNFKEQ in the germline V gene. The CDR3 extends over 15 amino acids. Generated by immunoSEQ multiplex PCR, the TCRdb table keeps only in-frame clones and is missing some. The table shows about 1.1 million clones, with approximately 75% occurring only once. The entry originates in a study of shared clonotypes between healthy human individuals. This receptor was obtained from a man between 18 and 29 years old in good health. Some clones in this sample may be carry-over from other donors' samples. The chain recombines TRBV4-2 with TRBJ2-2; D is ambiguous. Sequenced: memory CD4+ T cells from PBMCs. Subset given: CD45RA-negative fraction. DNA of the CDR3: TGTGCCAGCAGCCAAGAACTTAGTCACCCCGGGGAGCTGTTTTTT. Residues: CASSQELSHPGELFF.